The 26 T cell receptor beta chains in this list originate from one sample, sequenced in a study of T-cell memory formation after mild COVID-19. One entry per CDR3 protein, called by TCRdb with MiXCR from the 5' RACE reads. The sample lists around 200,000 distinct CDR3 sequences, about a fifth occurring once. Sequenced sample: PBMCs or a T cell subset sorted from them (not recorded which). These receptors originate from an adult woman who had mild COVID-19 (a few samples of this study predate the infection). Cell type and time point are not known.

The chain recombines TRBV18 with TRBJ2-7; no firm D call. Trimming pared 6 bases from V and 3 bases from J, leaving 12 bases between. The CDR3 is 13 residues long. CDR1 and CDR2 from the germline V gene are KGHSH and LQKENI. CDR3 DNA: TGTGCCAGCTCCACCGACTTCGGCTACGAGCAGTACTTC. Protein product: CASSTDFGYEQYF.

This clonotype appeared a single time. The chain couples TRBV10-3 to TRBJ2-5; TRBD1 matches at 8 bases. CDR1 and CDR2 from the germline V gene are ENHRY and SYGVKD. J was trimmed by 9 bases and V by 4 bases; bases with no gene match: 13. This CDR3 is 15 amino acids long. The CDR3 sequence: CAISVKDRAWGSQYF. The CDR3 coding sequence is TGTGCCATCAGTGTGAAGGACAGGGCTTGGGGGTCCCAGTACTTC.

V and J are TRBV20-1 and TRBJ2-7; D unclear. V lost 3 bases and J 5 bases, leaving 5 bases between the germline ends. Germline V lookup: CDR1 DFQATT, CDR2 SNEGSKA (reference sequence). This CDR3 spans 10 amino acids. The CDR3 reads CSASSHEQYF. The CDR3 DNA follows: TGCAGTGCTAGCAGCCACGAGCAGTACTTC.

The CDR3 loop is CASSYSTSGSYEQYF. For the CDR3, the DNA is TGTGCCAGCAGTTACTCTACTAGCGGCTCCTACGAGCAGTACTTC. J is TRBJ2-7 and V is TRBV6-6; 8 positions match TRBD2. Looked up from germline, CDR1 is MNHNY and CDR2 is SVGAGI (reference sequence). Trimming at V came to 0 bases and at J to 0 bases, leaving 1 base not matched to a gene. CDR3 size: 15 residues.

The V and J genes are TRBV6-5 and TRBJ2-7; 9 bases match TRBD1. V lost 0 bases and J lost 4; bases outside the gene matches: 16. Germline V lookup: CDR1 MNHEY, CDR2 SVGAGI. There are 19 residues in the CDR3. The CDR3 here is CASSYSNFGSGTGIYEQYF. CDR3 coding DNA: TGTGCCAGCAGTTACTCGAATTTCGGGTCGGGGACAGGGATATACGAGCAGTACTTC.

This clonotype was seen only a few times. V usage is TRBV6-1 and J usage is TRBJ2-7; 7 nucleotides agree with TRBD2. CDR1 and CDR2 (germline): MNHNS, SASEGT. The trim removed 2 bases at V and 1 base at J, leaving 5 bases unmatched. The CDR3 has 15 amino acids. The CDR3 here is CASSEFWRGSYEQYF. The CDR3 DNA is TGTGCCAGCAGTGAATTTTGGCGGGGGTCCTACGAGCAGTACTTC.

This clonotype appeared a few times. J is TRBJ1-5 and V is TRBV5-1; D remains ambiguous. This CDR3 is built from 14 residues. Germline V CDR1 and CDR2: SGHRS, YFSETQ. Trimming removed 4 bases from V and 4 bases from J, with 12 bases in between. The CDR3 protein is CASSPAPGNQPQHF. In DNA, the CDR3 is TGCGCCAGCAGCCCGGCCCCCGGAAATCAGCCCCAGCATTTT.

J is TRBJ2-1 and V is TRBV5-1, with 9 nucleotides matching TRBD2. V trimming: 0 bases; J trimming: 9 bases; junction bases outside the gene matches: 4. The CDR3 is 14 amino acids. The V gene's germline CDR1 is SGHRS and CDR2 YFSETQ. The CDR3 loop reads CASSLGGGDVEQFF. The CDR3 nucleotides are TGCGCCAGCAGCTTGGGCGGGGGGGACGTTGAGCAGTTCTTC.

On this clonotype: Possible read error: a much larger clone is one base away. The chain employs TRBV29-1 and TRBJ1-2; 7 nucleotides line up with TRBD1. Germline loops: CDR1 SQVTM, CDR2 ANQGSEA. The J segment lost 2 bases and the V segment lost 7 bases, leaving 4 bases of the junction unmatched. The CDR3 length is 12 residues. CDR3 nucleotide sequence: TGCAGCGCCCGGGGACAGAACTATGGCTACACCTTC. This codes for CSARGQNYGYTF.

The chain couples TRBV6-5 to TRBJ1-2, with TRBD1 as a possible D gene (5 bases). Germline loops: CDR1 MNHEY, CDR2 SVGAGI. The CDR3 contains 16 residues. V was shortened by 4 bases and J by 2 bases, with 17 bases between the two germline ends. Here the CDR3 DNA reads TGTGCCAGCAGTTCACCTCCGGGACTCCTGAACTATGGCTACACCTTC. Amino acids: CASSSPPGLLNYGYTF.

This clonotype was seen a few times. V gene TRBV4-3 combines with J gene TRBJ2-1, with D possibly being TRBD2 (6 bases). Trimming removed 0 bases at V and 8 bases at J, with 14 bases between. The germline gives CDR1 LGHNA, CDR2 YSLEER. The CDR3 runs 15 residues. The CDR3 loop reads CASSQETDYNHEQFF. DNA for the CDR3: TGCGCCAGCAGCCAAGAAACGGACTACAACCATGAGCAGTTCTTC.

The chain carries TRBV9 and TRBJ2-2; TRBD1 agrees at 7 bases. J gave up 3 bases and V 3 bases, and 2 bases lay outside the gene matches. Germline V lookup: CDR1 SGDLS, CDR2 YYNGEE. The CDR3 loop spans 14 amino acids. Written as DNA, the CDR3 is TGTGCCAGCAGCGGGGACAGTTACACCGGGGAGCTGTTTTTT. It is translated as CASSGDSYTGELFF.

The chain carries TRBV4-2 and TRBJ2-7, with 9 bases fitting TRBD2. CDR3 length equals 16 residues. The J segment lost 0 bases and the V segment lost 0 bases, leaving 3 bases of the junction unmatched. Per germline, CDR1 LGHNA and CDR2 YNFKEQ. Here the CDR3 DNA reads TGTGCCAGCAGCCAAGAGGGTAGCGGGAGCTCCTACGAGCAGTACTTC. Protein sequence: CASSQEGSGSSYEQYF.

The sample holds a few counts of this clonotype. This chain joins TRBV3-1 and TRBJ2-7, with TRBD2 identical over 9 bases. Germline V CDR1 and CDR2: LGHDT, YNNKEL (reference sequence). With 4 bases clipped from V and 3 bases from J, the junction kept 7 bases outside the gene matches. The CDR3 consists of 15 residues. The CDR3 DNA reads TGTGCCAGCAGCCTCGGGACTAGCCGACACTACGAGCAGTACTTC. It specifies CASSLGTSRHYEQYF.

For the CDR3, the DNA is TGTGCCAGCAGCGTAGGAGGACTAGCGGCATCTGTGCAGTATTTT. Translation: CASSVGGLAASVQYF. The chain employs TRBV9 and TRBJ2-3, with 10 bases fitting TRBD2. CDR1 and CDR2 (germline): SGDLS, YYNGEE. Trimming removed 0 bases from V and 11 bases from J; junction bases left unmatched: 9. The CDR3 totals 15 residues.

Many counts were recorded for this clonotype. The chain combines TRBV5-5 with TRBJ2-7, with TRBD2 matching 12 bases. The CDR3 spans 17 residues. Trimming removed 0 bases from V and 0 bases from J; junction bases left unmatched: 4. The germline CDR1 and CDR2 sequences are SGHKS and YYEKEE (reference sequence). The CDR3 spells CASSLAPGLAGSYEQYF. In nucleotides, the CDR3 is TGTGCCAGCAGCTTGGCCCCGGGACTAGCGGGCTCCTACGAGCAGTACTTC.

The CDR3 loop is CASSQAGSADTQYF. DNA of the CDR3: TGCGCCAGCAGCCAAGCTGGGAGCGCAGATACGCAGTATTTT. The V call is TRBV4-1, the J call TRBJ2-3; D is possibly TRBD2 (5 bases). The CDR3 contains 14 residues. Trimming pared 1 base from V and 4 bases from J, leaving 9 bases between. From germline, CDR1 is MGHRA and CDR2 YSYEKL.

This clonotype showed up just a few times. The rearrangement joins TRBV7-9 to TRBJ2-5; 7 bases are a match to TRBD1. The CDR3 totals 13 residues. The junction had 5 bases not matched to a gene; V was cut back by 6 bases and J by 4 bases. Germline-derived CDR1 and CDR2 are SEHNR and FQNEAQ (reference sequence). The CDR3 protein is CASRAGDRETQYF. DNA for the CDR3: TGTGCCAGCAGGGCCGGGGACAGAGAGACCCAGTACTTC.

The chain has TRBV12-3 or TRBV12-4 and TRBJ2-3; D is unresolved. The CDR3 has 12 amino acids. V was shortened by 9 bases and J by 6 bases, with 13 bases between the two germline ends. This CDR3 reads CARSPEWDTQYF. The CDR3 DNA sequence: TGTGCCAGAAGCCCCGAGTGGGATACGCAGTATTTT.

There are a few counts of this clonotype. The chain is built from TRBV24-1 and TRBJ2-1, with 7 bases aligning to TRBD2. Trimming cost V 2 bases and J 3 bases; bases outside gene matches: 15. The CDR3 is made up of 19 amino acids. Germline loops: CDR1 KGHDR, CDR2 SFDVKD. CDR3 sequence: CATSDSAGETGIDYNEQFF. The CDR3 nucleotides read TGTGCCACCAGTGATTCTGCGGGAGAGACGGGAATCGACTACAATGAGCAGTTCTTC.

This clonotype was counted only a few times. The chain couples TRBV20-1 to TRBJ2-7; tentatively, D is TRBD2 (5 bases). The CDR3 has 17 residues. The ends were cut back, 1 base at V and 4 bases at J, with 23 bases in the middle. The germline CDR1 and CDR2 sequences are DFQATT and SNEGSKA (reference sequence). The CDR3 protein is CSARASGYTEKGYEQYF. Written as DNA, the CDR3 is TGCAGTGCTAGAGCTTCGGGATACACCGAAAAGGGATACGAGCAGTACTTC.

This clonotype has more than one count but fewer than ten. J is TRBJ1-4 and V is TRBV6-2 or TRBV6-3; D is unclear. Germline V CDR1 and CDR2: MNHEY, SVGEGT. V was trimmed by 5 bases and J by 7 bases, leaving 14 bases between them. This CDR3 comprises 14 residues. The CDR3 region has the DNA TGTGCCAGCAGTCCTACAGTCGCAGGTGAAAAACTGTTTTTT. It encodes CASSPTVAGEKLFF.

V gene TRBV7-6 combines with J gene TRBJ2-1; TRBD1 agrees at 8 bases. V shed 6 bases, J shed 8 bases, and the junction held 9 bases outside the gene matches. The CDR3 is made up of 14 amino acids. CDR1 is SGHVS and CDR2 is FNYEAQ in the germline V gene. Written as DNA, the CDR3 is TGTGCCAGCAGACCCGGACAGGGTCCCGATGAGCAGTTCTTC. Its translation is CASRPGQGPDEQFF.

The DNA for the CDR3 is TGCAGCGTTGAAATCCCGGGTTTCAACTATGGCTACACCTTC. Protein product: CSVEIPGFNYGYTF. The gene calls are TRBV29-1 and TRBJ1-2; no clear D. Per the germline V gene, CDR1 is SQVTM and CDR2 is ANQGSEA. Trimming left V 2 bases short and J 2 bases short, with 12 bases between. The CDR3 is 14 amino acids. The full variable domain, with the rest looked up from reference TRBV29-1 and TRBJ1-2, is SAVISQKPSRDICQRGTSLTIQCQVDSQVTMMFWYRQQPGQSLTLIATANQGSEATYESGFVIDKFPISRPNLTFSTLTVSNMSPEDSSIYLCSVEIPGFNYGYTFGSGTRLTVV.

The rearrangement joins TRBV7-9 to TRBJ2-3, with D possibly being TRBD1 (6 bases). The CDR3 contains 15 residues. The germline gives CDR1 SEHNR, CDR2 FQNEAQ (reference sequence). The V end was cut by 2 bases, the J end by 0 bases, with 9 bases between. CDR3 nucleotides: TGTGCCAGCAGCTTATCGGACAGCAGCACAGATACGCAGTATTTT. Protein sequence: CASSLSDSSTDTQYF.

Written as DNA, the CDR3 is TGCGCCAGCAGCCCACAGGGAATGAGCAATCAGCCCCAGCATTTT. Its translation is CASSPQGMSNQPQHF. The chain employs TRBV5-1 and TRBJ1-5; D may be TRBD1 (6 bases). This CDR3 has 15 amino acids. V was shortened by 4 bases and J by 1 base, with 12 bases between the two germline ends. CDR1 and CDR2 (germline): SGHRS, YFSETQ.